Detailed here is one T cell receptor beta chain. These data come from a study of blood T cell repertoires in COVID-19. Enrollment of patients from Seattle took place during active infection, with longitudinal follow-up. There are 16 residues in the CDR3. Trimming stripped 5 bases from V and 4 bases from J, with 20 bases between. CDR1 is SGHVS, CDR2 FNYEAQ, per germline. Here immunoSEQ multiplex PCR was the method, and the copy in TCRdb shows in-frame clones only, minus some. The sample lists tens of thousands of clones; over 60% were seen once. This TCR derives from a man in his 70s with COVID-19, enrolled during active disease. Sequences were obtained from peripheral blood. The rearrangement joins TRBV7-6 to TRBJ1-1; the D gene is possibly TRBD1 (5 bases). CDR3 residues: CASSPNRPGGGTEAFF. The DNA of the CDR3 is TGTGCCAGCAGCCCTAATCGTCCCGGGGGGGGCACTGAAGCTTTCTTT.